This is a list of T cell receptor beta chains from one sample in a study of cytomegalovirus exposure and HLA in healthy donors. The table came from immunoSEQ multiplex PCR; TCRdb's copy has only in-frame clones and leaves some out. The repertoire consists of about 160,000 clones, with around 79% occurring once and the leading ten covering around 3%. Sequencing was carried out using PBMCs. The receptors stem from a middle-aged woman in good health and CMV-seropositive. Both conserved end residues are part of each CDR3. The order of the fields is V gene, J gene, clone size, D gene, CDR3 DNA, CDR3 protein. D genes are given only for firm matches. Rows may omit the clone size; those that give it use once, few, many or a size class.

v_call: TRBV6-5
j_call: TRBJ1-2
clone_size: NA
d_call: NA
cdr3_nt: TGTGCCAGCAGTCCCAGGGGAACCTATGGCTACACCTTC
cdr3_aa: CASSPRGTYGYTF

v_call: TRBV9
j_call: TRBJ2-1
clone_size: NA
d_call: NA
cdr3_nt: TGTGCCAGCAGCGTAGCTCAGAACCATGAGCAGTTCTTC
cdr3_aa: CASSVAQNHEQFF

v_call: TRBV30
j_call: TRBJ1-3
clone_size: once
d_call: NA
cdr3_nt: TGTGCCTGGAGTGCCCTTTCTGGAAACACCATATATTTT
cdr3_aa: CAWSALSGNTIYF

v_call: TRBV15
j_call: TRBJ2-7
clone_size: few
d_call: TRBD1
cdr3_nt: TGTGCCACCAGCACAGGACTTACCGGGACAGGCTCCTACGAGCAGTACTTC
cdr3_aa: CATSTGLTGTGSYEQYF

v_call: TRBV19
j_call: TRBJ2-2
clone_size: NA
d_call: TRBD1
cdr3_nt: TGTGCCAGTACCCCCGGGACAGGGGTAAGCACCGGGGAGCTGTTTTTT
cdr3_aa: CASTPGTGVSTGELFF

v_call: TRBV30
j_call: TRBJ2-1
clone_size: once
d_call: NA
cdr3_nt: TGTGCCTGGGATGCAGGGGGGCCAAATGAGCAGTTCTTC
cdr3_aa: CAWDAGGPNEQFF

v_call: TRBV30
j_call: TRBJ2-5
clone_size: once
d_call: TRBD2
cdr3_nt: TGTGCCTGGGAACCTATAGCGGGGAAAGAGACCCAGTACTTC
cdr3_aa: CAWEPIAGKETQYF

v_call: TRBV4-3
j_call: TRBJ1-2
clone_size: NA
d_call: NA
cdr3_nt: TGCGCCAGCAGCGATAGATTAGACAGCAACTATGGCTACACCTTC
cdr3_aa: CASSDRLDSNYGYTF

v_call: TRBV5-1
j_call: TRBJ2-3
clone_size: NA
d_call: TRBD1
cdr3_nt: TGCGCCAGCAGCCCGAGTGTTCAGGGGGCAGATACGCAGTATTTT
cdr3_aa: CASSPSVQGADTQYF

v_call: TRBV7-2
j_call: TRBJ1-5
clone_size: NA
d_call: NA
cdr3_nt: TGTGCCAGCAGCTTAGTCACGGGGTCCGCGAGCAATCAGCCCCAGCATTTT
cdr3_aa: CASSLVTGSASNQPQHF

v_call: TRBV6-7
j_call: TRBJ1-6
clone_size: NA
d_call: NA
cdr3_nt: TGTGCCAGCAGTTACGGACAGAGATATAATTCACCCCTCCACTTT
cdr3_aa: CASSYGQRYNSPLHF

v_call: TRBV4-3
j_call: TRBJ2-1
clone_size: NA
d_call: TRBD2
cdr3_nt: TGCGCCAGCAGCCAGGAACTAGCGGGGACTACCTATTACAATGAGCAGTTCTTC
cdr3_aa: CASSQELAGTTYYNEQFF

v_call: TRBV7-9
j_call: TRBJ1-1
clone_size: NA
d_call: TRBD1
cdr3_nt: TGTGCCGGGATCGGGACAGGGAGAGGGGTTGCCACTGAAGCTTTCTTT
cdr3_aa: CAGIGTGRGVATEAFF

v_call: TRBV13
j_call: TRBJ2-5
clone_size: NA
d_call: NA
cdr3_nt: TGTGCCAGCAGTCCTCAGGGAGGACCGATTGAGACCCAGTACTTC
cdr3_aa: CASSPQGGPIETQYF

v_call: TRBV10-2
j_call: TRBJ1-5
clone_size: NA
d_call: TRBD1
cdr3_nt: TGCGCCAGCAGTGCGGGACAGGGAGCAAATCAGCCCCAGCATTTT
cdr3_aa: CASSAGQGANQPQHF

v_call: TRBV4-3
j_call: TRBJ2-7
clone_size: NA
d_call: NA
cdr3_nt: TGCGCCAGCAGCCAAGACAGGGCCGTCGAGCAGTACTTC
cdr3_aa: CASSQDRAVEQYF

v_call: TRBV19
j_call: TRBJ2-7
clone_size: NA
d_call: TRBD2
cdr3_nt: TGTGCCAGTAGTACAAGGACTAGCTGGTACGAGCAGTACTTC
cdr3_aa: CASSTRTSWYEQYF

v_call: TRBV19
j_call: TRBJ1-1
clone_size: NA
d_call: TRBD1
cdr3_nt: TGTGCCAGTAGCGAAGGACAGGGGGAAACTGAAGCTTTCTTT
cdr3_aa: CASSEGQGETEAFF

v_call: TRBV14
j_call: TRBJ2-3
clone_size: NA
d_call: NA
cdr3_nt: TGTGCCAGCGGGGCCTCCCCGGATACGCAGTATTTT
cdr3_aa: CASGASPDTQYF